This paragraph reports one TCR beta chain. The data were taken from a study of regulatory T cells in long-lasting Graves disease. Stated time point: newly diagnosed GD, antithyroid drugs for less than 3 months. PBMC RNA served as the TCR library source. Trimming stripped 3 bases from V and 6 bases from J, with 19 bases between. CDR3 size: 15 residues. Germline CDR1 SGHRS, CDR2 YFSETQ. With iRepertoire HTBI primers and Arm-PCR of CDR3 regions, TCR beta libraries were built. TCRdb analysed the multiplex PCR reads with MiXCR anew, one entry per CDR3 protein. The table lists 300,000 to 400,000 distinct CDR3 sequences, over 15% of them singletons. This sample was also put to use in a study of T cells in Graves' hyperthyroidism and ophthalmopathy. From that study: Ophthalmopathy prediction by the model preceded onset by a median 6.5 months.

This chain joins TRBV5-1 and TRBJ2-7; TRBD1 might be the D (6 bases). The receptor was isolated from a man aged 35 to 55 with Graves disease. This sample comprised peripheral blood mononuclear cells (PBMCs), obtained at new diagnosis, from a patient treated with antithyroid drugs. In DNA, the CDR3 is TGCGCCAGCAGCTCATTACAGGGCCGAGTCGGCGAGCAGTACTTC. Translated: CASSSLQGRVGEQYF. Full variable domain (remainder filled in from reference TRBV5-1 and TRBJ2-7): KAGVTQTPRYLIKTRGQQVTLSCSPISGHRSVSWYQQTPGQGLQFLFEYFSETQRNKGNFPGRFSGRQFSNSRSEMNVSTLELGDSALYLCASSSLQGRVGEQYFGPGTRLTVT.